This TCR beta chain was recovered during a study of cytomegalovirus exposure and HLA in healthy donors. The PCR was carried out with 60 Vbeta primers and 13 Jbeta primers. The repertoire was sequenced with immunoSEQ multiplex PCR; TCRdb's copy has only in-frame clones and lacks some. The sample yields some 100,000 clones, 60% to 75% seen once. Trimming pared 0 bases from V and 1 base from J, leaving 13 bases between. CDR1 and CDR2 from the germline V gene are SGHDT and YYEEEE. The CDR3 runs to 17 residues. This receptor was obtained from a woman in her 70s in good health and CMV-seropositive. This sequence joins TRBV5-6 and TRBJ2-2; D not resolved. The specimen was PBMCs. CDR3 DNA sequence: TGTGCCAGCAGCTTGGTGTCCAAAACAATGAACACCGGGGAGCTGTTTTTT. Translating it yields CASSLVSKTMNTGELFF.